This T cell receptor (beta chain) was identified during a study of T cells in women clearing cervical HPV infection. The study, taken as a whole, reports: T-cell numbers per sample were unknown and may explain richness differences.

About this clone: What it binds is unknown.

The data were produced by immunoSEQ multiplex PCR, yet TCRdb's version contains in-frame clones alone and is incomplete. The sample includes approximately 38,000 clones. The TCR sequence derives from a woman between 18 and 70 years old with a cervical HPV16 infection that either progressed to CIN3+ or cleared (not recorded which). Material: blood buffy coat.

The DNA read from the CDR3 is TGTGCCAGCAGCTTAGGTCTAGGTCCACAAGAA. It yields the protein CASSLGLGPQE. The whole CDR3 reads CASSLGLGPQEAFF. The genes are TRBV11-2 and TRBJ1-1; unclear D gene. The read ends 3 residues before the CDR3 terminus; that terminus is restored from the germline J gene. Germline CDR1 and CDR2: SGHAT and FQNNGV. There are 14 residues in the CDR3.